One sample yielded the 9 T cell receptor beta chains listed below, sequenced in a study of shared clonotypes between healthy human individuals. CD45RO-negative cells were positively selected for CCR7, leaving out terminally differentiated effector memory CD45RA+ cells. Data came from immunoSEQ multiplex PCR; TCRdb stores just in-frame clones and leaves some out. There are about 2 million clones in the sample; approximately 94% occur only once, and around 1% lies in the top ten. The sample taken for sequencing was naive CD8+ T cells sorted from blood. Receptors originate from a man aged 18 to 35 in good health.

This rearrangement joins TRBV7-9 to TRBJ1-2; D gene uncertain. CDR1 SEHNR and CDR2 FQNEAQ come from the germline V gene (reference sequence). Trimming removed 1 base from V and 4 bases from J, with 4 bases in between. CDR3 length: 12 amino acids. CDR3 sequence: CASSLVFYGYTF. The CDR3 DNA is TGTGCCAGCAGCTTAGTTTTCTATGGCTACACCTTC.

The V gene is TRBV2, the J gene TRBJ2-7, with a possible D match to TRBD2 (5 bases). Germline V CDR1 and CDR2: SNHLY, FYNNEI. The V end lost 2 bases, the J end lost 3 bases, and 11 bases lay between the germline ends. CDR3 size: 14 residues. The DNA for the CDR3 is TGTGCCAGCAGTGAACCGGGGTTCGGCTACGAGCAGTACTTC. This gives the protein CASSEPGFGYEQYF.

The chain joins TRBV11-2 to TRBJ2-1, with 9 bases identical to TRBD2. The CDR3 has 17 residues. Unmatched junction bases numbered 8, after V lost 5 bases and J lost 0 bases. Germline V gives CDR1 SGHAT, CDR2 FQNNGV. The CDR3, as DNA: TGTGCCAGCAGCGGGTTAGAAGCGGGAGGCTCCTACAATGAGCAGTTCTTC. Amino acid sequence: CASSGLEAGGSYNEQFF.

This rearrangement joins TRBV28 to TRBJ1-2; D might be TRBD1 (5 bases). Trimming stripped 6 bases from V and 0 bases from J, with 14 bases between. Germline CDR1 reads MDHEN; CDR2 reads SYDVKM. CDR3 length: 15 amino acids. CDR3 nucleotide sequence: TGTGCCAGCAGCTTCCTGGGGACGGCTAACTATGGCTACACCTTC. It encodes CASSFLGTANYGYTF.

The J gene is TRBJ1-1, the V gene TRBV7-9; D perhaps matches TRBD1 (6 bases). This CDR3 comprises 15 residues. Germline CDR1 reads SEHNR; CDR2 reads FQNEAQ (reference sequence). Trimming took off 5 bases at V and 4 bases at J, with 17 bases between the two ends. The DNA of the CDR3 is TGTGCCAGCAGCCTAACAGGGTCCGGGGTCACTGAAGCTTTCTTT. It specifies CASSLTGSGVTEAFF.

V and J are TRBV5-5 and TRBJ1-5; tentatively, D is TRBD1 (6 bases). The CDR3 contains 16 residues. The V gene's germline CDR1 is SGHKS and CDR2 YYEKEE (reference sequence). Between the trimmed V and J ends, which lost 0 bases and 7 bases, there was a span of 17 bases. For the CDR3, the DNA is TGTGCCAGCAGCTTGGAAGGTGGGGGCGCCCCCCAGCCCCAGCATTTT. This codes for CASSLEGGGAPQPQHF.

This clone was observed a handful of times. The chain links TRBV5-4 to TRBJ1-6, with TRBD1 as a possible D gene (5 bases). Germline CDR1 reads SGHNT; CDR2 reads YYREEE (reference sequence). The V and J ends lost 4 bases and 7 bases respectively, with 15 bases between them. The CDR3 consists of 15 residues. The CDR3 here is CASSVWDGMNSPLHF. The CDR3 DNA reads as TGTGCCAGCAGCGTTTGGGACGGAATGAATTCACCCCTCCACTTT.

The chain links TRBV19 to TRBJ2-7; 10 bases match TRBD2. There are 14 residues in the CDR3. Germline V CDR1 and CDR2: LNHDA, SQIVND (reference sequence). V lost 4 bases to trimming and J lost 3 bases; unmatched junction nucleotides: 3. The CDR3 nucleotides are TGTGCCAGTAGTAACACTAGCGGGATCTACGAGCAGTACTTC. Encoded protein: CASSNTSGIYEQYF.

This clone is a singleton in its sample. The chain carries TRBV27 and TRBJ2-1; unclear D gene. The V gene lost 0 bases and the J gene lost 8 bases, with 11 bases spanning the gap. The CDR3 runs 14 residues. Germline CDR1 MNHEY, CDR2 SMNVEV (reference sequence). CDR3 coding DNA: TGTGCCAGCAGTTTATCGGTCGCCGTGGATGAGCAGTTCTTC. Translation gives CASSLSVAVDEQFF.